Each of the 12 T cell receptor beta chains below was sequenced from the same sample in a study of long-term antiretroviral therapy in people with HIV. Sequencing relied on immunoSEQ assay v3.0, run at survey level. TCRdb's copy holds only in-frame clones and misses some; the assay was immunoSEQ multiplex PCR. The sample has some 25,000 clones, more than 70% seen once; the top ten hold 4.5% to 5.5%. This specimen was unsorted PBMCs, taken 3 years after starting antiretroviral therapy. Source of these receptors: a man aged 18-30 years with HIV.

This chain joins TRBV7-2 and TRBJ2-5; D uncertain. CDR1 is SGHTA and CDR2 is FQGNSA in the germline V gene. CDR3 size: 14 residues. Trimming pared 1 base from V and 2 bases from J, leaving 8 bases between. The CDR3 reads CASSLVAAQETQYF. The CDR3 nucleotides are TGTGCCAGCAGCTTAGTGGCAGCTCAAGAGACCCAGTACTTC.

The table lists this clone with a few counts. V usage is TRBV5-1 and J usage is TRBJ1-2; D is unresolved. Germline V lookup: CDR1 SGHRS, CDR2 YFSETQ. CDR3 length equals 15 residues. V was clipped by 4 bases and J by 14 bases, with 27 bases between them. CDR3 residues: CASSNDVGDTRDVTF. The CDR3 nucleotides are TGCGCCAGCAGCAATGATGTTGGAGATACGAGAGACGTTACCTTC.

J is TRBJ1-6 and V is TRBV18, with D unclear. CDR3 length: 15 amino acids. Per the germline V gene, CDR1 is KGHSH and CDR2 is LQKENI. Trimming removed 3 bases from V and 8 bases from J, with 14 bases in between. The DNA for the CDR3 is TGTGCCAGCTCACCCGCCTCCCAACCAGATTCACCCCTCCACTTT. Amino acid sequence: CASSPASQPDSPLHF. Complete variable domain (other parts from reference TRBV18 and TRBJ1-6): NAGVMQNPRHLVRRRGQEARLRCSPMKGHSHVYWYRQLPEEGLKFMVYLQKENIIDESGMPKERFSAEFPKEGPSILRIQQVVRGDSAAYFCASSPASQPDSPLHFGNGTRLTVT.

Here the CDR3 reads CASSLDLGTYNTEAFF. The CDR3 DNA sequence: TGTGCCAGCAGTTTAGACCTCGGGACCTACAACACTGAAGCTTTCTTT. The chain has TRBV28 and TRBJ1-1, with a possible D match to TRBD1 (5 bases). CDR1 is MDHEN, CDR2 SYDVKM, per germline. This CDR3 is built from 16 residues. Deletions cut 2 bases from V and 2 bases from J, with 15 bases between.

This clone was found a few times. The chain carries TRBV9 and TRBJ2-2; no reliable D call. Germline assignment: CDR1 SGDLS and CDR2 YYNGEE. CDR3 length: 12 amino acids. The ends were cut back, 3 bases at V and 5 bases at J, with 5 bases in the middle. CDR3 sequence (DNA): TGTGCCAGCAGCGCCAATACCGGGGAGCTGTTTTTT. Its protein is CASSANTGELFF. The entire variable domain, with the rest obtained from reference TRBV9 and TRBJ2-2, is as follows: DSGVTQTPKHLITATGQRVTLRCSPRSGDLSVYWYQQSLDQGLQFLIQYYNGEERAKGNILERFSAQQFPDLHSELNLSSLELGDSALYFCASSANTGELFFGEGSRLTVL.

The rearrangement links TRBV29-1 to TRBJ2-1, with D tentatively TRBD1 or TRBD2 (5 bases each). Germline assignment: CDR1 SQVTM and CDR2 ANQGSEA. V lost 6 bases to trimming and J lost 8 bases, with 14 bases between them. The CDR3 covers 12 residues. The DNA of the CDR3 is TGCAGCGTCCTCGGGGACCTCGATGAGCAGTTCTTC. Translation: CSVLGDLDEQFF.

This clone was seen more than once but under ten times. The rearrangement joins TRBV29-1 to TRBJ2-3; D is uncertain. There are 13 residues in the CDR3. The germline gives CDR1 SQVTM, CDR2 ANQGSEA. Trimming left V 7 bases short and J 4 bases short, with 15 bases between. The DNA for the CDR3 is TGCAGCGCTGGTTCGGACCCGGCAGATACGCAGTATTTT. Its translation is CSAGSDPADTQYF.

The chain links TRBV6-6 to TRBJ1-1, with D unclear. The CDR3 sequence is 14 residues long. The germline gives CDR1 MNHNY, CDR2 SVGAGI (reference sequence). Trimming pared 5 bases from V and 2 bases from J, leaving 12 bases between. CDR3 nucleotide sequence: TGTGCCAGCAGTGCCACGAGAGTAAACACTGAAGCTTTCTTT. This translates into CASSATRVNTEAFF.

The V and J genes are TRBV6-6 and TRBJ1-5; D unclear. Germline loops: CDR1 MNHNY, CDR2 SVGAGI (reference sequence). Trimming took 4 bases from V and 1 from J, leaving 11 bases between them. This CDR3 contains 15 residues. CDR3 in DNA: TGTGCCAGCAGTTCCCCAGTCTTGAGCAATCAGCCCCAGCATTTT. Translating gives CASSSPVLSNQPQHF.

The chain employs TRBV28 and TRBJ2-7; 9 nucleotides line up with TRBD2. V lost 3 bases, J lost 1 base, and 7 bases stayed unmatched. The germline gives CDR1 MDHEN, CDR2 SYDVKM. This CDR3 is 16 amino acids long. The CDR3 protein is CASSFFGAGGSYEQYF. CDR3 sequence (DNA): TGTGCCAGCAGTTTTTTCGGAGCGGGGGGATCCTACGAGCAGTACTTC.

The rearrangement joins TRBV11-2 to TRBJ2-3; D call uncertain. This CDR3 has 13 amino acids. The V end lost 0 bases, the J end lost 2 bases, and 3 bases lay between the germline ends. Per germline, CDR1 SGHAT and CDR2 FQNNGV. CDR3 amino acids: CASSLDLTDTQYF. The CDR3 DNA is TGTGCCAGCAGCTTAGACCTCACAGATACGCAGTATTTT. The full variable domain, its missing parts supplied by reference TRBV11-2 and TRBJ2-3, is EAGVAQSPRYKIIEKRQSVAFWCNPISGHATLYWYQQILGQGPKLLIQFQNNGVVDDSQLPKDRFSAERLKGVDSTLKIQPAKLEDSAVYLCASSLDLTDTQYFGPGTRLTVL.

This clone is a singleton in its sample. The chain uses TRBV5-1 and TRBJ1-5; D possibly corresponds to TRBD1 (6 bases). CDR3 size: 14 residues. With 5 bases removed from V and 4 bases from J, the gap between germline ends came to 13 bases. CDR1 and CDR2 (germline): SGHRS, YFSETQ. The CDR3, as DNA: TGCGCCAGCAGTCCACGGGGGCGGAATCAGCCCCAGCATTTT. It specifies CASSPRGRNQPQHF.